What follows is one T cell receptor (beta chain) and its context. No antigen is known for it. TCRdb re-analysed the 5' RACE reads in MiXCR, keeping a single row per CDR3 protein. This sample has around 670,000 distinct CDR3 sequences, with around 6% found just once. All donors were healthy Caucasians. This entry comes from a study of identical twins. Whole-study results and caveats: Out-of-frame alpha sequences that twins shared showed excess low generation probability.

This receptor was obtained from a man aged 18 to 29 in good health. The sequenced sample consisted of naive T cells sorted from blood.

CDR3 sequence (DNA): TGCGCCAGCAGCCAAGGTAGCGGGAGTGACAATGAGCAGTTCTTC. This sequence encodes CASSQGSGSDNEQFF. V and J are TRBV4-3 and TRBJ2-1; 9 positions agree with TRBD2. With 1 base clipped from V and 5 bases from J, the junction kept 3 bases outside the gene matches. This CDR3 is 15 amino acids long. The germline V gene has CDR1 LGHNA and CDR2 YSLEER.